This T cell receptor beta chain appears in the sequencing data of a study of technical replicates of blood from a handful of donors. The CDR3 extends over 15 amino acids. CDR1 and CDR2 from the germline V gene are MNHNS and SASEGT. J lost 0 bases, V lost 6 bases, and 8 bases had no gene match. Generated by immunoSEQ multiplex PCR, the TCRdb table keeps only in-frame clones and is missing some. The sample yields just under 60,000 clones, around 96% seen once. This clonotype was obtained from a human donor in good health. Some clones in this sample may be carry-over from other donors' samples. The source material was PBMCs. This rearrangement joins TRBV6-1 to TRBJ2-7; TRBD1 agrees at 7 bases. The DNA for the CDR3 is TGTGCCAGCAGGACGGACAGGAGGATCTCCTACGAGCAGTACTTC. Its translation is CASRTDRRISYEQYF.